This TCR beta chain was sequenced for a study of cytomegalovirus exposure and HLA in healthy donors (dated by TCRdb to 2016 to 2017). Broadly, across the study: According to an earlier analysis of 587 of the donors, about 179 million T cells yielded over 90 million unique TCR beta sequences and around 300 Gb of sequence data. Besides the first cohort of roughly 640 subjects, a separate validation cohort made up of 120 different subjects was used. A later genetic analysis took genome-wide SNP genotypes for 398 of the 666 donors and used that subset as a discovery cohort. HLA typing covered class I and class II loci at four-digit resolution. The T cell repertoires of 700 or so subjects were profiled by immunosequencing and related to cytomegalovirus serostatus. The study aimed to test whether signatures of past pathogen exposure could be identified by cataloging public T cell receptors. Roughly 300 gigabases of sequencing data and around 80 million unique TCR sequences made up an early release that covered several hundred HLA-typed donors. The later analysis used no new phenotypic data to find candidate immune exposures, relying instead on TCR beta sequences and their occurrence across donors. In a later analysis, previously published TCR beta repertoires from more than 500 donors were re-analyzed and high-resolution HLA genotyping was added so that TCR occurrence patterns could be studied. Every discovery cohort repertoire had been produced on one sequencing platform. Alongside the repertoire data, information on donor age, sex, ethnicity and CMV serostatus was compiled. The study combined high-throughput TCR immunosequencing, statistical association of individual TCRs with disease status, and machine learning to predict cytomegalovirus infection status. An earlier analysis of 500 to 750 of the donors applied high-throughput TCR beta sequencing to assess whether each TCR beta V gene segment acted as functional or pseudogenic. Typing coverage differed by locus: A, B, C, DRB1 and DQB1 were typed in roughly 620-630 donors, DQA1 in approximately 520, DPA1 in 600 to 610, and DPB1 in around 490. The genetic ancestry cluster associated with self-reported Caucasian donors included roughly four fifths of the 350 to 500 genotyped donors. Among approximately 370 genotyped donors of the cohort, an average of around 220,000 unique TCR beta nucleotide sequences was sequenced per donor, of which roughly 17% were non-productive. Four or five DR-DQ haplotypes were handled as single units for association and clustering because linkage in the cohort was strong.

As encoded in the germline V gene (reference sequence), CDR1 is MNHEY while CDR2 is SMNVEV. Taken from cysteine to phenylalanine, the CDR3 has 14 residues. Only the CDR3 DNA stays, 42 bases, in frame from base 1. V is trimmed back by 7 bases and J by 6 bases, and the junction contains 2 bases that no gene match accounts for. General findings and caveats noted by the study authors: Correlated functional status among segregating V segments might reflect linkage disequilibrium, but an unknown experimental factor could not be ruled out. A group of highly shared sequence variants was considered likely to be a technical artifact of the sequencing pipeline. A further reported finding was that TCR beta sequences accurately predicted the HLA-A and HLA-B alleles for most subjects in the first cohort. Across donors, most TCR sequences were observed very rarely, whereas some public TCRs were present in many individuals. The authors suggested that the approach could potentially be extended to other disease states and immunological phenotypes. Broadly in line with IMGT annotations, most TCR beta V segments showed up in productive rearrangements about 87% or about 30% of the time in an earlier analysis of 450 to 750 of the donors. The cohort was sequenced for TCR beta chains only, and without alpha or paired-chain data the features that could be detected were limited. Sequencing depth was assumed to be roughly uniform across donors in the presence/absence analyses, though that assumption may not hold. According to a later analysis, parvovirus B19, influenza, CMV and Epstein-Barr virus appeared linked to several top co-occurrence clusters. Strong co-occurrence of HLA alleles, especially DR and DQ, made assigning TCR associations to individual alleles difficult. At a false discovery rate of 0.05, a later analysis linked some 17,000 TCR beta sequences to specific HLA alleles. In a later analysis, HLA-associated TCR beta chains showed more clonal expansion and lower generation probabilities than non-associated chains that were equally common. Because HLA typing was missing for some donors at each locus, association tests included only the typed subset. The study listed 150 to 200 TCR beta chains as associated with cytomegalovirus. CMV serostatus was the only immune exposure information available for the cohort. In a later genetic analysis, fewer N-insertions in productive TCRs were reported among donors in an Asian-associated ancestry cluster than the approximately 630-donor mean. Because counts were too low, seventeen rarely observed V segments, including chromosome 9 orphons, were excluded from the earlier analysis of about 500 of the donors. In vitro tests confirmed that three of the cytomegalovirus-associated TCR beta chains recognize cytomegalovirus antigens. In a later genetic analysis, a missense DCLRE1C variant was associated with V-gene and J-gene trimming of TCR beta chains, and the association was replicated in an independent cohort. The classifier was reported to diagnose cytomegalovirus status with high specificity and sensitivity in both the original cohort and the validation cohort. Because the 87-base-pair reads could not distinguish some IMGT-functional V segments, including TRBV6-2 and TRBV6-3, those segments were excluded. Most CMV-associated TCR beta chains appeared to be HLA-restricted in a later analysis, and the HLA associations seemed to be driven largely by CMV exposure. A later analysis found that TCR association rates varied across HLA loci, with DRB1 alleles showing the most associated TCRs and HLA-C alleles the fewest.

In total, approximately 690 healthy bone marrow donors made up the cohort. Cohort members were all nominally healthy when sampled, although unrecorded immune exposures were likely present. The donor was CMV seronegative and was included in the group of about 400 seronegative cohort members. Every donor gave a peripheral blood sample, and the peripheral blood mononuclear cells from that sample were used for TCR beta sequencing. The Qiagen DNeasy Blood Extraction Kit was used to extract genomic DNA from the blood cell samples. As for this clone: What antigen it recognizes has not been identified. No base qualities exist here, and no much larger clone lies one base off it.

Libraries came from the immunoSEQ multiplex PCR assay. For the multiplex PCR, a mixture combining 60 forward primers for TCR Vbeta segments and 13 reverse primers for TCR Jbeta segments was used. A multiplex PCR assay on genomic DNA amplified the CDR3 region of rearranged TCR beta genes. On the Illumina HiSeq System, the amplified TCR beta libraries were sequenced as 87-base-pair reads. In the authors' own workflow: In a later analysis, tens of millions of unique TCR beta chains were counted across the approximately 670 repertoires, and roughly 11 million of these chains were shared by at least two donors. Raw reads were error-corrected and collapsed into unique sequences by a nearest-neighbor algorithm in which closely related sequences were merged to remove PCR and sequencing errors. To assign V, D and J gene segments, CDR3 sequences were aligned to IMGT reference sequences. For a sequence to be retained, at least a six-nucleotide match to both a V gene segment and a J gene segment was required. A rearrangement was called productive if the CDR3 had no stop codons and remained in frame with V and J, and every other rearrangement was called non-productive. Following IMGT convention, CDR3 was defined as the stretch from the second conserved V-encoded cysteine to the conserved J-encoded phenylalanine. Sequences without an unambiguous match to a single V gene segment were excluded from the earlier analysis of 587 of the donors. In an earlier analysis of 500 to 750 of the donors, V segments were called functional above 56.7% productive rearrangements and were called segregating when the between-donor standard deviation exceeded 5%. A statistical classification framework was developed to diagnose cytomegalovirus status using the catalog of TCR beta chain sequences. V and J gene assignment, in a later analysis, came from comparing TCR nucleotide sequences with IMGT/GENE-DB human TR gene sequences. Using the TCRdist pipeline, a later analysis assigned CDR3 sequences along with most-parsimonious VDJ recombination scenarios. In a later analysis, each TCR beta chain was defined by its CDR3 amino acid sequence together with its V-gene family, and reads lacking a unique V-gene family were excluded. In a later analysis, 550 to 650 highly shared, low-generation-probability nucleotide sequences were removed to address suspected cross-contamination and a sequencing artifact. In a later analysis, a clonal expansion index for each public chain was calculated from normalized within-repertoire ranks of inferred template counts. In a later analysis, generation probabilities were computed with a VDJ recombination model fitted to out-of-frame rearrangements, and the resulting probabilities were checked against IGoR. A later analysis scored TCR-TCR, TCR-HLA and TCR-CMV co-occurrence with hypergeometric tests, applying a repertoire-size bias correction to TCR pairs. To estimate false discovery rates, a later analysis permuted the HLA or CMV assignments 20 times. In a later analysis, co-occurring TCRs were grouped using DBSCAN, and TCRdist sequence similarity was added for clustering within HLA-allele-positive subsets. Repertoires with fewer than 30,000 or more than 120,000 public chains were left out of co-occurrence clustering, as were about 5 repertoires with anomalous nucleotide sharing. Sourced from immuneACCESS, this table was stored by TCRdb with only in-frame sequences that have V and J called. A share of the clones is absent; for the studies checked, an unresolved V gene accounts for under half, and the remainder has no known explanation. The V and J calls and clone size are taken from that table; D and trimming were inferred from the DNA. The sample profile shows approximately 130,000 clones; 81% of them were found once. Together, the top ten hold less than 2.5% of the sample.

Sequenced material: PBMCs. The source is a middle-aged woman in good health and CMV-seronegative. The chain couples TRBV27 to TRBJ2-1; 14 nucleotides in the junction match TRBD2. The DNA sequence is as follows: TGTGCCAGCACGACTAGCGGGAGGGCCAATGAGCAGTTCTTC. This sequence encodes CASTTSGRANEQFF.